This TCR beta chain was sequenced in a study of shared clonotypes between healthy human individuals (dated by TCRdb to 2018 to 2021). At the level of the whole study: The cohort included a few men and two women between 18 and 49 years of age. Per donor, three plates each were used for CD4 naive and CD4 memory, two for CD8 naive, and one for CD8 memory. To estimate repertoire size and how much clonotypes are shared between individuals, the study performed deep sequencing of blood TCR repertoires from a handful of healthy adults. To increase sequencing depth and limit assay-specific biases, different laboratories used diverse techniques to prepare libraries and sequence TCR repertoires. Between about 0.8 and 9 billion PBMCs per donor were obtained by leukapheresis. Here is what the overall study found, with its caveats: Because the study included a small number of donors, the genetic and exposure-history diversity represented was limited. Rarefaction of sorted-subset datasets indicated incomplete sequencing despite the large sequencing depth. When four donors were compared, the shared fraction of clonotypes was around 4.6% for naive CD4, 3.5% to 4% for naive CD8, 2.3% for memory CD4, and 0.4% for memory CD8. Higher generation probabilities were observed for clonotypes shared by all four sorted-subset donors than for non-shared clonotypes. Sampling was restricted to blood, and TCR repertoires in tissue are likely to differ from TCR repertoires in blood. Based on pairwise subsampling, the degree of clonotype sharing among donors was expected to be affected by sequencing depth. Estimated clonotype richness was generally larger for naive than for memory subsets.

The donors were healthy, HIV-negative adults who had no recently reported acute infections or vaccinations. Every donor was a Caucasian adult residing in Nashville, Tennessee, USA. Magnetic negative selection was used to enrich CD4+ T cells, after which naive cells were positively selected on CD45RA and the negative fraction became the memory subset. Blood was obtained by leukapheresis, after which PBMCs were separated by Ficoll-Histopaque density gradient centrifugation and cryopreserved in liquid nitrogen vapor phase. Analytical flow cytometry was used to check the purity and quantity of each magnetically sorted T cell population. Genomic DNA was isolated from every sorted fraction and measured by UV absorbance on a Nanodrop 2000c. Using the deep immunoSEQ assay, TCR CDR3 regions were amplified from genomic DNA by multiplex PCR. Genomic DNA extracted from each cell subset was distributed evenly over all wells of several immunoSEQ 96-well plates, and each plate served as one replicate. For sorted subsets, each replicate PCR was loaded with about 0.2 ug genomic DNA, equivalent to 30,000 or so T cell genomes. The purified libraries were quantified using a Qubit 3.0 fluorometer, sized with a Bioanalyzer 2100, and then quantified again using the KAPA Library Quantification kit. Every immunoSEQ 96-well plate was sequenced on a dedicated single-read 150-cycle Illumina NextSeq 550 flow cell. As for the original processing: Because the immunoSEQ output included only junctional sequences and no quality scores, the filtering could not be the same as the filtering used for full-length reads. Sequences were annotated with PyIR, a Python wrapper for IgBLAST v1.9, using IMGT germline references to assign V/J genes and CDR3. Reads with weak V/J assignments (E-value above 1e-6), missing CDR3, stop codons, out-of-frame junctions, or ambiguous translated residues were removed. V3J clonotypes were defined as sequences sharing an identical inferred V gene, J gene, and CDR3 amino acid sequence. Percentage overlap between repertoires was calculated by dividing the number of shared unique clonotypes by the size of the smaller repertoire. RTK rarefaction, the Chao1 estimator, and Recon v2.1 estimates of unobserved clonotypes were used to assess repertoire richness. For all TCRbeta clonotypes obtained by the gDNA method from a few donors, generation probabilities were computed with OLGA. The table comes from immuneACCESS by way of TCRdb, which keeps in-frame sequences with V and J called. Part of the clones is missing from these tables; in studies checked, under half for an unresolved V gene and the rest for unknown reasons. V and J calls and clone size are copied from that table; D and trimming were computed from the DNA. Here the sample has 2,500,000 or so clones; around nine tenths occur a single time. Of the sample, under 0.15% is held by the ten largest clones.

CDR1 and CDR2 were assigned from the germline V gene (reference sequence) as LNHDA and SQIVND. The CDR3 runs 15 amino acids, cysteine and phenylalanine included. CDR3 DNA only is kept here, 45 bases in frame from base 1. Trimming accounts for 10 bases at V and 6 bases at J, while the number of junction bases matched to no gene is 14. A note on this clone: No cognate antigen has been identified for it. Base qualities were left out, and no much larger clone turns up one base away.

This receptor was taken from a man aged 18 to 29 in good health. Here the chain combines TRBV19 and TRBJ1-5; 8 bases in the junction line up with TRBD1. The sample taken for sequencing was naive CD4+ T cells sorted from blood. What this sample's cell subset or site label stands for: CD45RA+ positively selected. The DNA sequence reads TGTGCCACCAAGGCGCAGGGCGGGACAGGTCAGCCCCAGCATTTT. Translated, it gives CATKAQGGTGQPQHF. Supplemented by the reference TRBV19 and TRBJ1-5 proteins around the CDR3, the complete variable domain is DGGITQSPKYLFRKEGQNVTLSCEQNLNHDAMYWYRQDPGQGLRLIYYSQIVNDFQKGDIAEGYSVSREKKESFPLTVTSAQKNPTAFYLCATKAQGGTGQPQHFGDGTRLSIL.